This T cell receptor beta chain was observed in a study of blood T cell repertoires in COVID-19. Study information: Samples taken during acute and convalescent COVID-19 were collected in the United States, Italy and Spain. Nucleic acid was either cDNA or gDNA, and it came from T cells, B-cell-depleted T cells, or PBMCs.

This clone was counted once. As handled by the study authors: How many nucleated cells were present was estimated from reference gene primer amplification. The method was immunoSEQ multiplex PCR; TCRdb's version includes in-frame clones alone and lacks a portion of them. V, J and clone size were drawn from that table, and D and trimming were deduced from the DNA. The repertoire includes more than 85,000 clones, 70% to 90% of them detected once, and around 2% sits in the top ten. The V and J ends lost 2 bases and 2 bases respectively, with 7 bases between them. The CDR3 length is 13 residues. Germline assignment: CDR1 MNHEY and CDR2 SVGAGI.

The sequence came from a man between 45 and 60 years old with active COVID-19. The sequenced material came from peripheral blood. The chain couples TRBV6-5 to TRBJ2-7; unclear D gene. In nucleotides, the CDR3 is TGTGCCAGCAGTTACGCGCCCACCTACGAGCAGTACTTC. This gives the protein CASSYAPTYEQYF.